This passage covers 11 T cell receptor beta chains from one sample sequenced in a study of ipilimumab plus nivolumab after autologous stem cell transplantation. TCRdb's copy holds only in-frame clones and misses some; the assay was immunoSEQ multiplex PCR. The sample lists 20,000 or so clones, under 75% occurring once. The sequencing here drew on PBMCs, taken in a trial of ipilimumab plus nivolumab as post-transplant consolidation. These receptors originate from a male donor with diffuse large B-cell lymphoma.

This clone was seen only a few times. The chain recombines TRBV2 with TRBJ2-1; no clear D gene. Trimming took off 10 bases at V and 0 bases at J, with 13 bases between the two ends. CDR1 is SNHLY and CDR2 is FYNNEI in the germline V gene. This CDR3 region has 14 residues. CDR3 amino acids: CATLTVSSYNEQFF. The CDR3 DNA is TGTGCCACCCTTACGGTGAGCTCCTACAATGAGCAGTTCTTC.

The J gene is TRBJ2-7, the V gene TRBV30; maybe TRBD1 (5 bases). The CDR3 sequence is 14 residues long. V was shortened by 0 bases and J by 2 bases, with 11 bases between the two germline ends. The germline V gene has CDR1 GTSNPN and CDR2 SVGIG (reference sequence). The chain's CDR3 is CAWSVLDNPYEQYF. CDR3 nucleotide sequence: TGTGCCTGGAGTGTACTGGACAATCCCTACGAGCAGTACTTC.

The V gene is TRBV11-1, the J gene TRBJ1-1; D not certain. This CDR3 contains 15 residues. Trimming removed 4 bases from V and 1 base from J, with 13 bases in between. Germline CDR1 is SGHAT and CDR2 is FQDESV (reference sequence). In nucleotides, the CDR3 is TGTGCCAGCAGCTCCTCCGGGTGGGGGAACACTGAAGCTTTCTTT. It is translated as CASSSSGWGNTEAFF.

The chain links TRBV29-1 to TRBJ2-7; a possible D gene is TRBD1 (5 bases). V dropped 6 bases and J dropped 4 bases, with 22 bases sitting between them. CDR1 and CDR2 (germline): SQVTM, ANQGSEA. The length of the CDR3 is 15 residues. For the CDR3, the DNA is TGCAGCGTCTCACCGGACCCCGACAGAATTTACGAGCAGTACTTC. This gives the protein CSVSPDPDRIYEQYF.

The chain is built from TRBV5-1 and TRBJ1-6; 9 bases align to TRBD1. The trim removed 7 bases at V and 10 bases at J, leaving 12 bases unmatched. Germline assignment: CDR1 SGHRS and CDR2 YFSETQ. The CDR3 covers 15 residues. This CDR3 reads CASGRETGGGSPLHF. CDR3 in DNA: TGCGCCAGCGGCCGGGAGACAGGGGGAGGCTCACCCCTCCACTTT.

The J gene is TRBJ2-3, the V gene TRBV5-1, with D possibly TRBD2 on 5 matching bases. The CDR3 is 16 residues long. CDR1 SGHRS and CDR2 YFSETQ come from the germline V gene. Deletions cut 0 bases from V and 0 bases from J, with 11 bases between. The CDR3 DNA reads TGCGCCAGCAGCTTGGGAGAGCGGCACAGCACAGATACGCAGTATTTT. Amino acid sequence: CASSLGERHSTDTQYF.

This chain uses TRBV7-2 with TRBJ2-5; D is perhaps TRBD2 (5 bases). Germline-derived CDR1 and CDR2 are SGHTA and FQGNSA. V shed 4 bases and J shed 4 bases, with 13 bases lying between them. The CDR3 length is 14 residues. CDR3 residues: CASSYAGLGETQYF. The CDR3 DNA is TGTGCCAGCAGCTACGCGGGTCTGGGAGAGACCCAGTACTTC. Filled out from reference TRBV7-2 and TRBJ2-5, the complete variable domain reads GAGVSQSPSNKVTEKGKDVELRCDPISGHTALYWYRQSLGQGLEFLIYFQGNSAPDKSGLPSDRFSAERTGGSVSTLTIQRTQQEDSAVYLCASSYAGLGETQYFGPGTRLLVL.

The sample holds a few counts of this clone. The chain uses TRBV29-1 and TRBJ1-2; no clear D. This CDR3 has 10 amino acids. Germline V gene lookup returns CDR1 SQVTM and CDR2 ANQGSEA. V lost 4 bases to trimming and J lost 6 bases, with 6 bases between them. The DNA of the CDR3 is TGCAGCGTTGTAATGGATGGCTACACCTTC. Protein sequence: CSVVMDGYTF.

This clone was observed once. This chain uses TRBV30 with TRBJ2-7, with 8 bases that match TRBD2. The CDR3 covers 15 residues. CDR1 GTSNPN and CDR2 SVGIG come from the germline V gene (reference sequence). With 5 bases clipped from V and 2 bases from J, the junction kept 11 bases outside the gene matches. As DNA, the CDR3 is TGTGCCTGGTCCGGGGGGGGGACGGTGACCTACGAGCAGTACTTC. It yields the protein CAWSGGGTVTYEQYF.

The V call is TRBV18, the J call TRBJ1-3; tentative D call: TRBD1 (5 bases). Germline V gene sequence: CDR1 KGHSH, CDR2 LQKENI. Trimming removed 2 bases from V and 1 base from J, with 12 bases in between. CDR3 length equals 16 residues. CDR3 DNA: TGTGCCAGCTCACCATCACCAGGGAAGTCTGGAAACACCATATATTTT. It is translated as CASSPSPGKSGNTIYF.

This clone was detected once. The rearrangement links TRBV5-1 to TRBJ2-1; 9 nucleotides line up with TRBD2. The CDR3 spans 15 residues. The germline V gene encodes CDR1 SGHRS and CDR2 YFSETQ. V lost 0 bases and J lost 8; bases outside the gene matches: 6. CDR3 in amino acids: CASSLGAGGPDEQFF. The CDR3 region has the DNA TGCGCCAGCAGCTTGGGTGCGGGAGGGCCCGATGAGCAGTTCTTC.